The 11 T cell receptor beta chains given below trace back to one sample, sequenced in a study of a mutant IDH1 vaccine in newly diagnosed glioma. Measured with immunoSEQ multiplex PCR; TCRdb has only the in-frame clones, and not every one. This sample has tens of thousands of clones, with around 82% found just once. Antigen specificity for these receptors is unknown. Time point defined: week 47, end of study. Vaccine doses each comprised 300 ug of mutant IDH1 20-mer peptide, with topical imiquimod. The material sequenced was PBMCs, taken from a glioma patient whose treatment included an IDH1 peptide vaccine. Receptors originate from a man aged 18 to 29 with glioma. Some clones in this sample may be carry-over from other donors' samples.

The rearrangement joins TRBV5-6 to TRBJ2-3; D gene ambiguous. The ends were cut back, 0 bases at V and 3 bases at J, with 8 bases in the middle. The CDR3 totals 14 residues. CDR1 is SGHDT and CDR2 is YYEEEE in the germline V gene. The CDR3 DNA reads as TGTGCCAGCAGCTTGGGATGGATGACAGATACGCAGTATTTT. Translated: CASSLGWMTDTQYF.

In DNA form, the CDR3 reads TGTGCCAGCAGCTTGGGTCCCGGGGGGGGGCCATACGAGCAGTACTTC. This sequence encodes CASSLGPGGGPYEQYF. This rearrangement joins TRBV5-6 to TRBJ2-7; 8 bases fit TRBD2. V lost 0 bases, J lost 4 bases, and 9 bases stayed unmatched. Germline values: CDR1 SGHDT, CDR2 YYEEEE. The CDR3 is 16 residues long.

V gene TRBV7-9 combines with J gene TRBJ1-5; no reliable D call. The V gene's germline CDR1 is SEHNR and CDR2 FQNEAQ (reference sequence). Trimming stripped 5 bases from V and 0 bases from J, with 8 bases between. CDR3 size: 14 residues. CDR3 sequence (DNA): TGTGCCAGCAGCCCAGAATATAGCAATCAGCCCCAGCATTTT. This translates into CASSPEYSNQPQHF.

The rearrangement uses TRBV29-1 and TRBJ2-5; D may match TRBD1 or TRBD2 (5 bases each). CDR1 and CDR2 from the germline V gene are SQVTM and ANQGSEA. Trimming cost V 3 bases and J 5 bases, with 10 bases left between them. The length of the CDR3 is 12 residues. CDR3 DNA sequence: TGCAGCGTTGACCGGGGCAGGGAGACCCAGTACTTC. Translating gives CSVDRGRETQYF.

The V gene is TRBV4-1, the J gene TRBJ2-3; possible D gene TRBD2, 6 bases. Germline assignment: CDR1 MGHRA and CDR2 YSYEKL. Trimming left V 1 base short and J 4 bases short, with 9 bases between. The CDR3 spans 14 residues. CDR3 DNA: TGCGCCAGCAGCCAAGGAGGCGGGGCAGATACGCAGTATTTT. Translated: CASSQGGGADTQYF.

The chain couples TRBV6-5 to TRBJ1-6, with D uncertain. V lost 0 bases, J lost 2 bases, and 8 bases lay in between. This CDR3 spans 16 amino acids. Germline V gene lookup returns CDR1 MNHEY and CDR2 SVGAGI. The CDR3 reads CASSYSNRAYNSPLHF. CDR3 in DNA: TGTGCCAGCAGTTACTCGAACAGAGCCTATAATTCACCCCTCCACTTT.

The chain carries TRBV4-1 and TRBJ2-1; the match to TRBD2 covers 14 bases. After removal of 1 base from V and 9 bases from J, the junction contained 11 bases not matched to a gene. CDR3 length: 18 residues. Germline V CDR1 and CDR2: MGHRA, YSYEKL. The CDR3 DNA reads TGCGCCAGCAGCCAAGGGACCCCGGGACTAGCGGGGGTGGGTGAGCAGTTCTTC. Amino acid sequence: CASSQGTPGLAGVGEQFF.

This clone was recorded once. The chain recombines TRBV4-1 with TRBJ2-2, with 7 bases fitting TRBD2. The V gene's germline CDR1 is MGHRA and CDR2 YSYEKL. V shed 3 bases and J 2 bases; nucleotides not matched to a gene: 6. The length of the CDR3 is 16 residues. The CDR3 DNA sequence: TGCGCCAGCAGCCAGGGGCTAGCGGTTAACACCGGGGAGCTGTTTTTT. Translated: CASSQGLAVNTGELFF.

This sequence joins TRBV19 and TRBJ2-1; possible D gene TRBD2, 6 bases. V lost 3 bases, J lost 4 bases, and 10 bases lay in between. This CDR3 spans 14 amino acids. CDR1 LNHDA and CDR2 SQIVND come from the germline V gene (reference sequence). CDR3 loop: CASSIPGGYNEQFF. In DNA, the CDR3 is TGTGCCAGTAGTATCCCCGGGGGATACAATGAGCAGTTCTTC.

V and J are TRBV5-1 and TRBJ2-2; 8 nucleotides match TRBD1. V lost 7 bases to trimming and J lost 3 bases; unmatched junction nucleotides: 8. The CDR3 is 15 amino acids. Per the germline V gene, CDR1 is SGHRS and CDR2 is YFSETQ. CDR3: CASCRLQGDTGELFF. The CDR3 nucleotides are TGCGCCAGCTGTAGGCTACAGGGGGACACCGGGGAGCTGTTTTTT.

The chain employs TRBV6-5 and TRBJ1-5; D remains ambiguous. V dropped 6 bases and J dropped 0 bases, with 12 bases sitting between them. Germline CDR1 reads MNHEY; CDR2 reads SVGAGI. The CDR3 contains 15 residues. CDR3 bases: TGTGCCAGCAGGCGCCAGAGGAATAGCAATCAGCCCCAGCATTTT. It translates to CASRRQRNSNQPQHF.